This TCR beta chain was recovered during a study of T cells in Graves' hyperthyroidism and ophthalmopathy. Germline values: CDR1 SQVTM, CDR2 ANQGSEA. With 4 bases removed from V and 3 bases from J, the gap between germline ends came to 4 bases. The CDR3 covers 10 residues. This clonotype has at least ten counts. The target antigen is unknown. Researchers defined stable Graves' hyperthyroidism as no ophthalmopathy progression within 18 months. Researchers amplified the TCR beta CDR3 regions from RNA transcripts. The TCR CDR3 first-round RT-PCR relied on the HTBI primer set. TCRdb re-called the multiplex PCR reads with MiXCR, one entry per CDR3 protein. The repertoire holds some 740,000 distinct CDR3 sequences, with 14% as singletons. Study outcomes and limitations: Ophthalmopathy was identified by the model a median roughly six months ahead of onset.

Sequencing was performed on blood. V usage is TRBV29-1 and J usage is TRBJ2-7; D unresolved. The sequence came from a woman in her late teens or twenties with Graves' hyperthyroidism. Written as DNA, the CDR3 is TGCAGCGTTGGCGACTACGAGCAGTACTTC. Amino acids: CSVGDYEQYF.